A selection of T cell receptor beta chains follows, all from one sample in a study of T-cell memory formation after mild COVID-19. Via MiXCR, TCRdb re-called the 5' RACE reads, giving one row per CDR3 protein. The sample holds 550,000 to 600,000 distinct CDR3 sequences, around 15% seen once. Sequencing input: PBMCs or a T cell subset sorted from them (not recorded which). Receptors were obtained from an adult woman who had mild COVID-19 (a few samples of this study predate the infection). Cell type and time point are not known. CDR3s include the opening cysteine and the closing phenylalanine or tryptophan. D genes are given only for firm matches. Rows give clone size only sometimes, using once, few, many, or a class for an expanded clone.

d_call: -; clone_size: few; j_call: TRBJ1-2; v_call: TRBV6-6; cdr3_nt: TGTGCCAGCAGTTATACGGCAGACTATGGCTACACCTTC; cdr3_aa: CASSYTADYGYTF
d_call: TRBD2; clone_size: -; j_call: TRBJ2-5; v_call: TRBV27; cdr3_nt: TGTGCCAGCAGTTCTGGACTAGGCATGACCCAAGAGACCCAGTACTTC; cdr3_aa: CASSSGLGMTQETQYF
d_call: -; clone_size: few; j_call: TRBJ2-1; v_call: TRBV20-1; cdr3_nt: TGCAGTGCCCGGGGGCGCCCCGACAATGAGCAGTTCTTC; cdr3_aa: CSARGRPDNEQFF
d_call: -; clone_size: few; j_call: TRBJ2-3; v_call: TRBV7-2; cdr3_nt: TGTGCCAGCAGCCTACATAGCGGAACAGGGGCAGATACGCAGTATTTT; cdr3_aa: CASSLHSGTGADTQYF
d_call: -; clone_size: once; j_call: TRBJ1-1; v_call: TRBV20-1; cdr3_nt: TGCAGTGCTAAGGGGTCGCCCGACATGAACACTGAAGCTTTCTTT; cdr3_aa: CSAKGSPDMNTEAFF
d_call: TRBD2; clone_size: -; j_call: TRBJ2-1; v_call: TRBV4-2; cdr3_nt: TGTGCCAGCAGCCAAGATGGGCGGGAGCCCTACAATGAGCAGTTCTTC; cdr3_aa: CASSQDGREPYNEQFF
d_call: -; clone_size: many; j_call: TRBJ2-5; v_call: TRBV5-1; cdr3_nt: TGCGCCAGCAGCTTGGACAGTACGAGAGCCCAGTACTTC; cdr3_aa: CASSLDSTRAQYF
d_call: -; clone_size: few; j_call: TRBJ1-4; v_call: TRBV19; cdr3_nt: TGTGCCAGTAGTCCCCAGACAGGACCTGCGATTGAAAAACTGTTTTTT; cdr3_aa: CASSPQTGPAIEKLFF
d_call: -; clone_size: -; j_call: TRBJ1-5; v_call: TRBV20-1; cdr3_nt: TGCAGTGCTAGGGTCGCTACAGGATATAGCAATCAGCCCCAGCATTTT; cdr3_aa: CSARVATGYSNQPQHF
d_call: TRBD1; clone_size: -; j_call: TRBJ2-1; v_call: TRBV7-9; cdr3_nt: TGTGCCAGCAGCTTAGTAGACAGGGGGTATGAGCAGTTCTTC; cdr3_aa: CASSLVDRGYEQFF
d_call: -; clone_size: -; j_call: TRBJ2-1; v_call: TRBV20-1; cdr3_nt: TGCAGTTCCAGGGGGCGGGGGTACAATGAGCAGTTCTTC; cdr3_aa: CSSRGRGYNEQFF
d_call: TRBD2; clone_size: -; j_call: TRBJ2-7; v_call: TRBV12-3/TRBV12-4; cdr3_nt: TGTGCCAGCAGCTCTGGGGCTAGCGGGATTCCCTACGAGCAGTACTTC; cdr3_aa: CASSSGASGIPYEQYF
d_call: TRBD2; clone_size: -; j_call: TRBJ2-1; v_call: TRBV20-1; cdr3_nt: TGCAGTGCTCTCGGGACTAGCGGGGGCCATATCTCCTACAATGAGCAGTTCTTC; cdr3_aa: CSALGTSGGHISYNEQFF
d_call: TRBD1; clone_size: -; j_call: TRBJ1-2; v_call: TRBV7-2; cdr3_nt: TGTGCCAGCAGCCGACTTAGGGGGGACAGGGAATATGGCTACACCTTC; cdr3_aa: CASSRLRGDREYGYTF
d_call: -; clone_size: -; j_call: TRBJ2-2; v_call: TRBV2; cdr3_nt: TGTGTCAGCAGTGAAAGGGGGAACGGGGAGCTGTTTTTT; cdr3_aa: CVSSERGNGELFF
d_call: -; clone_size: few; j_call: TRBJ2-5; v_call: TRBV4-2; cdr3_nt: TGTGCCAGCAGCCAAGACTTTTGGGCATCGGAGACCCAGTACTTC; cdr3_aa: CASSQDFWASETQYF
d_call: -; clone_size: -; j_call: TRBJ1-5; v_call: TRBV10-3; cdr3_nt: TGTGCCATCAGTGAGGGGAGCCCGGAGCCCCAGCATTTT; cdr3_aa: CAISEGSPEPQHF
d_call: TRBD1; clone_size: -; j_call: TRBJ2-7; v_call: TRBV6-2/TRBV6-3; cdr3_nt: TGTGCCAGCAGTTACCCCTCTGGGACAGGGGGTGAAACGGCCTACGAGCAGTACTTC; cdr3_aa: CASSYPSGTGGETAYEQYF
d_call: TRBD1; clone_size: -; j_call: TRBJ1-1; v_call: TRBV29-1; cdr3_nt: TGCAGCGCCCGGGGAGGGGGACAGGGAAGGACTGAAGCTTTCTTT; cdr3_aa: CSARGGGQGRTEAFF
d_call: TRBD2; clone_size: few; j_call: TRBJ2-1; v_call: TRBV4-3; cdr3_nt: TGCGCCAGCAGCCAAGAATTTGGGACTAGCGGGAGGACCCAGTTCTTC; cdr3_aa: CASSQEFGTSGRTQFF
d_call: TRBD2; clone_size: few; j_call: TRBJ2-3; v_call: TRBV4-3; cdr3_nt: TGCGCCAGCAGCGAAACCGGGACTAGCTACACAGATACGCAGTATTTT; cdr3_aa: CASSETGTSYTDTQYF
d_call: TRBD2; clone_size: -; j_call: TRBJ2-7; v_call: TRBV7-9; cdr3_nt: TGTGCCAGCAGCGTCACGACTAGCGGGAGTAACGAGCAGTACTTC; cdr3_aa: CASSVTTSGSNEQYF
d_call: -; clone_size: -; j_call: TRBJ2-3; v_call: TRBV27; cdr3_nt: TGTGCCAGCAGTTTAGTCACAGTAGGGAAGACAGATACGCAGTATTTT; cdr3_aa: CASSLVTVGKTDTQYF
d_call: -; clone_size: few; j_call: TRBJ1-1; v_call: TRBV18; cdr3_nt: TGTGCCAGCTCACCAGCTGGGGCACACACCGACACTGAAGCTTTCTTT; cdr3_aa: CASSPAGAHTDTEAFF
d_call: -; clone_size: -; j_call: TRBJ1-2; v_call: TRBV7-9; cdr3_nt: TGTGCCAGCAGCTTCCGACAGGACTATAACTATGGCTACACCTTC; cdr3_aa: CASSFRQDYNYGYTF
d_call: -; clone_size: -; j_call: TRBJ2-3; v_call: TRBV6-6; cdr3_nt: TGTGCCAGCCCACCCCAAGCGGAGAGCCTCGATACGCAGTATTTT; cdr3_aa: CASPPQAESLDTQYF
d_call: -; clone_size: -; j_call: TRBJ2-1; v_call: TRBV6-2/TRBV6-3; cdr3_nt: TGTGCCACCGGGGGAGCTGCCGGCCGCAATGAGCAGTTCTTC; cdr3_aa: CATGGAAGRNEQFF
d_call: TRBD1; clone_size: few; j_call: TRBJ1-1; v_call: TRBV19; cdr3_nt: TGTGCCAGTAGTACGGCAGGGGGGAACACTGAAGCTTTCTTT; cdr3_aa: CASSTAGGNTEAFF
d_call: -; clone_size: -; j_call: TRBJ1-3; v_call: TRBV5-1; cdr3_nt: TGCGCCAGCAGCGACCGGAGGTTCGGGGATTCTGGAAACACCATATATTTT; cdr3_aa: CASSDRRFGDSGNTIYF
d_call: -; clone_size: many; j_call: TRBJ2-2; v_call: TRBV7-8; cdr3_nt: TGTGCCAGCAGCCCAGTAGACTCCCTGAACACCGGGGAGCTGTTTTTT; cdr3_aa: CASSPVDSLNTGELFF
d_call: -; clone_size: -; j_call: TRBJ1-3; v_call: TRBV3-1; cdr3_nt: TGTGCCAGCAGCCAAGTGCCAGGGGCCGGAAACACCATATATTTT; cdr3_aa: CASSQVPGAGNTIYF
d_call: TRBD1; clone_size: few; j_call: TRBJ2-1; v_call: TRBV19; cdr3_nt: TGTGCCAGTCGACAACCCCCGGGACAGTCATCTTCTTACAATGAGCAGTTCTTC; cdr3_aa: CASRQPPGQSSSYNEQFF
d_call: TRBD2; clone_size: few; j_call: TRBJ2-3; v_call: TRBV20-1; cdr3_nt: TGCAGCTCTCTAGCGGGTTACGGAGATACGCAGTATTTT; cdr3_aa: CSSLAGYGDTQYF
d_call: -; clone_size: few; j_call: TRBJ2-2; v_call: TRBV20-1; cdr3_nt: TGCAGTGCCCCACGAGACGCGAACACCGGGGAGCTGTTTTTT; cdr3_aa: CSAPRDANTGELFF
d_call: -; clone_size: -; j_call: TRBJ2-6; v_call: TRBV29-1; cdr3_nt: TGCAGCGTTGTCTTTCAGGGAGCGAGCTCTGGGGCCAACGTCCTGACTTTC; cdr3_aa: CSVVFQGASSGANVLTF
d_call: -; clone_size: few; j_call: TRBJ1-5; v_call: TRBV5-5; cdr3_nt: TGTGCCAGCAGCTTGAGGAGGCTACAGGATCCCAATCAGCCCCAGCATTTT; cdr3_aa: CASSLRRLQDPNQPQHF
d_call: TRBD2; clone_size: -; j_call: TRBJ2-4; v_call: TRBV20-1; cdr3_nt: TGCAGTGCTAGCCCAGCGGGGGGGCCTTTTGCCATTCAGTACTTC; cdr3_aa: CSASPAGGPFAIQYF
d_call: -; clone_size: few; j_call: TRBJ2-7; v_call: TRBV20-1; cdr3_nt: TGCAGTGCTAGTGTAAGAGGGTATCCCTACGAGCAGTACTTC; cdr3_aa: CSASVRGYPYEQYF
d_call: -; clone_size: few; j_call: TRBJ1-1; v_call: TRBV5-1; cdr3_nt: TGCGCCAGCAGCTTGAGTCCGATGGTTACTGAAGCTTTCTTT; cdr3_aa: CASSLSPMVTEAFF
d_call: -; clone_size: few; j_call: TRBJ2-7; v_call: TRBV25-1; cdr3_nt: TGTGCCAGCGGTGTCAGCCTCGAGCAGTACTTC; cdr3_aa: CASGVSLEQYF
d_call: TRBD1; clone_size: -; j_call: TRBJ2-7; v_call: TRBV11-2; cdr3_nt: TGTGCCAGCAGCCCTCCGACAGGGCGTCTCGGGGAGCAGTACTTC; cdr3_aa: CASSPPTGRLGEQYF
d_call: TRBD1; clone_size: -; j_call: TRBJ1-2; v_call: TRBV6-2/TRBV6-3; cdr3_nt: TGTGCCAGCAGTTACACAGGGGACGGCTACACCTTC; cdr3_aa: CASSYTGDGYTF
d_call: -; clone_size: -; j_call: TRBJ1-5; v_call: TRBV4-2; cdr3_nt: TGTGCCAGCAGCCAAGAGAATACCAGGACCTCCAATCAGCCCCAGCATTTT; cdr3_aa: CASSQENTRTSNQPQHF
d_call: TRBD1; clone_size: few; j_call: TRBJ1-5; v_call: TRBV27; cdr3_nt: TGTGCCAGCAGCAGAGGGACAGAATCGAGCAATCAGCCCCAGCATTTT; cdr3_aa: CASSRGTESSNQPQHF